The clone carrying this T cell receptor (beta chain) turned up a few times. What it binds is unknown. TCRdb fed the 5' RACE reads into MiXCR, producing one record per CDR3 protein. Here the sample spans 1,800,000 or so distinct CDR3 sequences, about 30% being singletons. The data originate from a study of identical twins. The CDR3 is made up of 18 amino acids. The germline V gene encodes CDR1 SNHLY and CDR2 FYNNEI. Findings of the study overall: Models came in too low on out-of-frame TCR alpha sharing in monozygotic twins.

The TCR originated in a newborn girl in good health. The rearrangement joins TRBV2 to TRBJ2-1, with 9 bases matching TRBD2. Judging by the DNA end, TRBJ2-7 fits better; the J call may be wrong. The sequenced material came from cord blood. This CDR3 is CASRFRTSAPSPYNEQYF. The CDR3 nucleotides read TGTGCCAGCAGATTCAGGACTAGCGCTCCCTCACCCTACAATGAGCAGTACTTC.